This is a list of T cell receptor beta chains from one sample in a study of blood T cells in healthy people across ages. A single record per CDR3 protein comes from TCRdb applying MiXCR to the 5' RACE reads. Of around 1,900,000 distinct CDR3 sequences in the sample, roughly two fifths were seen once. The sequenced material came from blood. The receptors stem from a human donor in good health. Each CDR3 is given with its conserved first and last residue. A D gene is named only where the DNA matches it firmly. Clone size is shown for a subset of rows, as once, few, many or a class of expanded clone.

NA	NA	TRBV9	TRBJ2-1	TGTGCCAGCAGCGTAGCCCCTTCGCCTCTTGCGGTGCCCTACAATGAGCAGTTCTTC	CASSVAPSPLAVPYNEQFF
NA	NA	TRBV12-3/TRBV12-4	TRBJ2-1	TGTGCCAGCAGAGGTATCAGCAATGAGCAGTTCTTC	CASRGISNEQFF
NA	NA	TRBV6-5	TRBJ2-7	TGTGCCAGCAGCTACAACGGGGACCCCTACGAGCAGTACTTC	CASSYNGDPYEQYF
TRBD1	many	TRBV29-1	TRBJ2-7	TGCAGCGTTAGGGGACAGACCTACGAGCAGTACTTC	CSVRGQTYEQYF
NA	many	TRBV29-1	TRBJ1-2	TGCAGCGTTGCGGGGGGAGACTATGGCTACACCTTC	CSVAGGDYGYTF
TRBD1	NA	TRBV20-1	TRBJ1-1	TGCAGTGCTAGATGGGACAGGGTAGAAGCTTTCTTT	CSARWDRVEAFF
TRBD1	NA	TRBV5-1	TRBJ2-7	TGCGCCAGCAGCTTGGACTGGGGGGGACAGGGGGGCGAGCAGTACTTC	CASSLDWGGQGGEQYF
NA	NA	TRBV6-2/TRBV6-3	TRBJ2-1	TGTGCCAGCAGTCCTCCGCCATTTTATGACGGAAACGCATGTGAGCAGTTCTTC	CASSPPPFYDGNACEQFF
NA	few	TRBV20-1	TRBJ1-2	TGCAGTGCCCCCTCCACCCTGACGCACTATGGCTACACCTTC	CSAPSTLTHYGYTF
NA	NA	TRBV3-1	TRBJ2-1	TGTGCCAGCAGCCAAGAGGCTCACTCCTACAATGAGCAGTTCTTC	CASSQEAHSYNEQFF
NA	NA	TRBV7-2	TRBJ2-1	TGTGCCAGCAGCTTAGCGGGCCAGGAGCAGTTCTTC	CASSLAGQEQFF
NA	few	TRBV27	TRBJ2-3	TGTGCCAGCACTCTGGATGGAGGTCCGGGCACGCATCAGTATTTT	CASTLDGGPGTHQYF
NA	few	TRBV29-1	TRBJ2-1	TGCAGCGTCACCGGGACCTCCTACAATGAGCAGTTCTTC	CSVTGTSYNEQFF
NA	many	TRBV29-1	TRBJ2-7	TGCAGCGTTGCCAGGGACACCATCTACGAGCAGTACTTC	CSVARDTIYEQYF
NA	few	TRBV20-1	TRBJ2-3	TGCAGTGCTAGAGATCTCGGACAGTTCGGATCTAGCACAGATACGCAGTATTTT	CSARDLGQFGSSTDTQYF
NA	few	TRBV29-1	TRBJ2-1	TGCAGCGTTATTGGTGCTGAGCAGTTCTTC	CSVIGAEQFF
NA	NA	TRBV4-2	TRBJ2-7	TGTGCCAGCAGCCAAGATTGGGGGGCCGAGCAGTACTTC	CASSQDWGAEQYF
NA	NA	TRBV29-1	TRBJ1-2	TGCAGCGTTGGCTTCATGGGAGGCTATGGCTACACCTTC	CSVGFMGGYGYTF
TRBD2	few	TRBV20-1	TRBJ2-1	TGCAGTGCTCAAGGACTAGCGGGGGAAATCTCCTACAATGAGCAGTTCTTC	CSAQGLAGEISYNEQFF
NA	NA	TRBV7-7	TRBJ2-5	TGTGCCAGCAGCTACCTACAGGGAGCCGGAGAGCAGTACTTC	CASSYLQGAGEQYF
NA	NA	TRBV30	TRBJ2-7	TGTGCCTGGATGGGAGCAAGCTACGAGCAGTACTTC	CAWMGASYEQYF
NA	NA	TRBV4-1	TRBJ1-2	TGCGCCAGCAGCCAGATTAAGAGATACTATGGCTACACCTTC	CASSQIKRYYGYTF
NA	NA	TRBV9	TRBJ2-3	TGTGCCAGCAGCGTATGGGGCTCACCGGGTACAGATACGCAGTATTTT	CASSVWGSPGTDTQYF
NA	NA	TRBV5-1	TRBJ1-1	TGCGCCAGCAGCTTGGCCTGGAAATACATGAACACTGAAGCTTTCTTT	CASSLAWKYMNTEAFF
NA	NA	TRBV5-1	TRBJ2-1	TGCGCCAGCAGCTTTGGGACAATCAGTGAGCAGTTCTTC	CASSFGTISEQFF
TRBD2	NA	TRBV7-2	TRBJ2-1	TGTGCCAGCAGCTTCGCTCTAGCGGGAGGGTACAATGAGCAGTTCTTC	CASSFALAGGYNEQFF
NA	NA	TRBV24-1	TRBJ2-2	TGTGCCACCAGTACGTTAGACAGAACCACCGGGGAGCTGTTTTTT	CATSTLDRTTGELFF
TRBD1	NA	TRBV15	TRBJ2-7	TGTGCCACCAGCAGAGAACAGGGGCCTCCTTACGAGCAGTACTTC	CATSREQGPPYEQYF
NA	NA	TRBV20-1	TRBJ1-2	TGCAGTGCCCGAATAGGGGGTGGAGGCTACACCTTC	CSARIGGGGYTF
TRBD2	few	TRBV7-2	TRBJ2-1	TGTGCCAGCAGCTATCCGGGACTAGTGCCGAATGAGCAGTTCTTC	CASSYPGLVPNEQFF
TRBD2	NA	TRBV3-1	TRBJ2-6	TGTGCCAGCAGCCTCCGGACTAGCGGGGGGCGCTCTGGGGCCAACGTCCTGACTTTC	CASSLRTSGGRSGANVLTF
NA	few	TRBV9	TRBJ2-5	TGTGCCAGCAGCGTCGGGTACAGCCCATGGGGAGAGACCCAGTACTTC	CASSVGYSPWGETQYF
NA	NA	TRBV5-1	TRBJ2-4	TGCGCCAGCAGCTTGGCCTTTGGAAACATTCAGTACTTC	CASSLAFGNIQYF
TRBD1	NA	TRBV12-3/TRBV12-4	TRBJ2-7	TGTGCCAGCAGTGGACAGGACATGGGCGAGCAGTACTTC	CASSGQDMGEQYF
NA	NA	TRBV5-1	TRBJ1-1	TGCGCCAGCAGCTCGTATCTAAGACAGGACGGGACTGAAGCTTTCTTT	CASSSYLRQDGTEAFF
TRBD1	NA	TRBV18	TRBJ2-7	TGTGCCAGCTCACCAGATTCGGGACAGGGGAGCGAGCAGTACTTC	CASSPDSGQGSEQYF
NA	few	TRBV11-1	TRBJ2-3	TGTGCCAGCAGCTTAGAGACGGGGGATACGCAGTATTTT	CASSLETGDTQYF
NA	once	TRBV12-3/TRBV12-4	TRBJ1-2	TGTGCCAGCAGTCAGGGGTCAGCTTGGGATGGCTACACCTTC	CASSQGSAWDGYTF
TRBD1	NA	TRBV2	TRBJ1-2	TGTGCCAGCAGTAAGGACAGGGGCAGCGCGCATGGCTACACCTTC	CASSKDRGSAHGYTF
TRBD1	NA	TRBV27	TRBJ2-5	TGTGCCAACAGCTTGCATGGACAGGGGCGAATAGAGACCAAGTACTTC	CANSLHGQGRIETKYF
NA	NA	TRBV7-9	TRBJ2-3	TGTGCCAGCAGCTCCAAGACGGGCGGCACAGATACGCAGTATTTT	CASSSKTGGTDTQYF
NA	NA	TRBV20-1	TRBJ1-2	TGCAGTACCCAACATGGGGGAAGCGGTGGCTACACCTTC	CSTQHGGSGGYTF
NA	few	TRBV10-3	TRBJ2-7	TGTGCCATCAGACCCTCCCACGAGCAAGCAGCTCTTCCCTACGAGCAGTACTTC	CAIRPSHEQAALPYEQYF
TRBD2	NA	TRBV9	TRBJ2-7	TGTGCCAGCAGCCCCGTCGGGGGGAACTACGAGCAGTACTTC	CASSPVGGNYEQYF
NA	few	TRBV7-9	TRBJ2-1	TGTGCCAGCAGCTTAGATGTACCCCTTAAGTTCTTC	CASSLDVPLKFF
TRBD1	few	TRBV6-2/TRBV6-3	TRBJ2-7	TGTGCCAGCAGTTATTTGTTGTTGGGGACAGTCTACGAGCAGTACTTC	CASSYLLLGTVYEQYF